A selection of T cell receptor beta chains follows, all from one sample in a study of cytomegalovirus exposure and HLA in healthy donors. Produced via immunoSEQ multiplex PCR; TCRdb's table is partial and in-frame only. The sample includes tens of thousands of clones, around 79% of them seen just once. Specimen: PBMCs. Receptors originate from a woman aged 40 to 49 in good health and CMV-seropositive. The CDR3 runs from the conserved cysteine through the conserved F or W. A D gene is named only where the DNA matches it firmly. The size entry is marked missing in some rows and otherwise reads once, few, many or a size class.

length: 15
J: TRBJ2-1
D: NA
size: NA
V: TRBV6-5
CDR3: CASVLAEKSYNEQFF
DNA: TGTGCCAGCGTCCTAGCAGAGAAATCCTACAATGAGCAGTTCTTC

length: 16
J: TRBJ2-6
D: NA
size: NA
V: TRBV18
CDR3: CASSPQGISGANVLTF
DNA: TGTGCCAGCTCACCACAGGGGATCTCTGGGGCCAACGTCCTGACTTTC

length: 15
J: TRBJ2-5
D: NA
size: NA
V: TRBV5-6
CDR3: CASSFPKKGWETQYF
DNA: TGTGCCAGCAGCTTTCCCAAAAAGGGGTGGGAGACCCAGTACTTC

length: 13
J: TRBJ1-4
D: TRBD1
size: many
V: TRBV6-5
CDR3: CASRDRWGEKLFF
DNA: TGTGCCAGCAGGGACAGGTGGGGTGAAAAACTGTTTTTT

length: 13
J: TRBJ2-1
D: NA
size: NA
V: TRBV7-3
CDR3: CASSLREDNEQFF
DNA: TGTGCCAGCAGCTTAAGAGAGGACAATGAGCAGTTCTTC

length: 16
J: TRBJ2-3
D: TRBD2
size: NA
V: TRBV7-2
CDR3: CASSRRQRESPDTQYF
DNA: TGTGCCAGCAGCCGACGACAGCGGGAGTCGCCAGATACGCAGTATTTT

length: 12
J: TRBJ2-7
D: TRBD1
size: few
V: TRBV18
CDR3: CASNNGQGVKYF
DNA: TGTGCCAGCAACAACGGTCAGGGGGTAAAGTACTTC

length: 12
J: TRBJ1-1
D: NA
size: few
V: TRBV5-1
CDR3: CASRTGNTEAFF
DNA: TGCGCCAGCAGGACAGGGAACACTGAAGCTTTCTTT

length: 17
J: TRBJ1-5
D: TRBD1
size: NA
V: TRBV18
CDR3: CASSPGQGGYSNQPQHF
DNA: TGTGCCAGCTCACCAGGTCAGGGGGGTTATAGCAATCAGCCCCAGCATTTT

length: 19
J: TRBJ2-7
D: TRBD2
size: NA
V: TRBV11-2
CDR3: CASSLYRAGGPTWEDEQYF
DNA: TGTGCCAGCAGCTTATATCGAGCGGGAGGGCCCACCTGGGAAGACGAGCAGTACTTC

length: 16
J: TRBJ2-1
D: TRBD2
size: NA
V: TRBV9
CDR3: CASSGLAGGGYNEQFF
DNA: TGTGCCAGCTCGGGACTAGCGGGGGGGGGTTACAATGAGCAGTTCTTC

length: 17
J: TRBJ1-2
D: TRBD1
size: NA
V: TRBV27
CDR3: CASSLSLPGTGEYGYTF
DNA: TGTGCCAGCAGTTTATCTCTCCCCGGGACAGGGGAGTATGGCTACACCTTC

length: 11
J: TRBJ2-7
D: NA
size: few
V: TRBV6-1
CDR3: CASSFSGEQYF
DNA: TGTGCCAGCAGTTTTAGCGGAGAGCAGTACTTC

length: 11
J: TRBJ2-7
D: NA
size: once
V: TRBV20-1
CDR3: CSAKKSYEQYF
DNA: TGCAGTGCTAAAAAGAGCTACGAGCAGTACTTC

length: 14
J: TRBJ1-5
D: TRBD1
size: NA
V: TRBV6-5
CDR3: CASSRDRVRQPQHF
DNA: TGTGCCAGCAGCCGAGACAGGGTCCGACAGCCCCAGCATTTT

length: 17
J: TRBJ2-5
D: NA
size: medium-sized
V: TRBV16
CDR3: CASSHLTPLLSQETQYF
DNA: TGTGCCAGCAGCCACCTGACACCGCTTTTGTCCCAAGAGACCCAGTACTTC

length: 12
J: TRBJ2-5
D: NA
size: NA
V: TRBV5-1
CDR3: CASSATLREQYF
DNA: TGCGCCAGCAGCGCCACCCTACGGGAGCAGTACTTC

length: 16
J: TRBJ2-1
D: TRBD2
size: NA
V: TRBV2
CDR3: CASSHRTSGLRNEQFF
DNA: TGTGCCAGCAGTCACAGGACTAGCGGGCTTCGGAATGAGCAGTTCTTC

length: 15
J: TRBJ1-2
D: NA
size: NA
V: TRBV6-1
CDR3: CASSVAGISNYGYTF
DNA: TGTGCCAGCAGTGTGGCGGGGATCTCTAACTATGGCTACACCTTC

length: 15
J: TRBJ2-5
D: TRBD1
size: NA
V: TRBV27
CDR3: CASSSGQGAPQTQYF
DNA: TGTGCCAGCAGTTCGGGACAGGGGGCCCCACAGACCCAGTACTTC

length: 12
J: TRBJ2-5
D: NA
size: NA
V: TRBV30
CDR3: CAWSVQMETQYF
DNA: TGTGCCTGGAGCGTCCAGATGGAGACCCAGTACTTC

length: 14
J: TRBJ2-7
D: NA
size: NA
V: TRBV28
CDR3: CASSSPGISYEQYF
DNA: TGTGCCAGCAGTTCCCCCGGGATCTCCTACGAGCAGTACTTC

length: 17
J: TRBJ1-5
D: TRBD1
size: NA
V: TRBV4-1
CDR3: CASSQDLTGEQGQPQHF
DNA: TGCGCCAGCAGCCAAGATCTTACAGGGGAGCAAGGACAGCCCCAGCATTTT

length: 13
J: TRBJ2-2
D: NA
size: NA
V: TRBV6-5
CDR3: CASKDRQVGELFF
DNA: TGTGCCAGCAAGGACAGACAGGTCGGGGAGCTGTTTTTT

length: 16
J: TRBJ2-3
D: NA
size: NA
V: TRBV5-5
CDR3: CAKGYFWGGPTDTQYF
DNA: TGTGCCAAAGGATACTTTTGGGGGGGGCCTACAGATACGCAGTATTTT

length: 15
J: TRBJ1-5
D: NA
size: NA
V: TRBV7-6
CDR3: CASSLDAGLNQPQHF
DNA: TGTGCCAGCAGCTTAGACGCAGGGCTTAATCAGCCCCAGCATTTT

length: 14
J: TRBJ1-4
D: TRBD1
size: NA
V: TRBV6-5
CDR3: CASSYWQGEEKLFF
DNA: TGTGCCAGCAGTTATTGGCAGGGGGAGGAAAAACTGTTTTTT

length: 14
J: TRBJ1-2
D: NA
size: NA
V: TRBV28
CDR3: CASSPVEANYGYTF
DNA: TGTGCCAGCAGCCCGGTTGAAGCTAACTATGGCTACACCTTC